These 2 T cell receptor beta chains originate from one sample sequenced in a study of shared clonotypes between healthy human individuals. TCRdb's table, derived via immunoSEQ multiplex PCR, lists solely in-frame clones and lacks some. The sample shows about 1.1 million clones, 60% to 80% of them seen only once. The sequencing input was memory CD4+ T cells from PBMCs. Documented subset: CD45RA-negative fraction. The receptor source for this set is a man younger than 30 in good health. Some clones in this sample may be carry-over from other donors' samples.

This clone has just a few counts. The CDR3 protein is CASRRGTSGSYEQYF. CDR3 DNA sequence: TGTGCCAGCAGGCGCGGGACTAGCGGATCTTACGAGCAGTACTTC. The chain uses TRBV6-5 and TRBJ2-7; 11 bases line up with TRBD2. CDR1 is MNHEY, CDR2 SVGAGI, per germline. Trimming cost V 6 bases and J 4 bases; bases outside gene matches: 8. This CDR3 has 15 amino acids.

The chain joins TRBV27 to TRBJ2-7, with TRBD1 identical over 9 bases. CDR3 length equals 14 residues. Unmatched junction bases numbered 3, after V lost 4 bases and J lost 2 bases. Germline lookup yields CDR1 MNHEY and CDR2 SMNVEV (reference sequence). This chain's CDR3 is CASSSRDRAYEQYF. The CDR3 DNA reads TGTGCCAGCAGTTCCCGGGACAGGGCCTACGAGCAGTACTTC.